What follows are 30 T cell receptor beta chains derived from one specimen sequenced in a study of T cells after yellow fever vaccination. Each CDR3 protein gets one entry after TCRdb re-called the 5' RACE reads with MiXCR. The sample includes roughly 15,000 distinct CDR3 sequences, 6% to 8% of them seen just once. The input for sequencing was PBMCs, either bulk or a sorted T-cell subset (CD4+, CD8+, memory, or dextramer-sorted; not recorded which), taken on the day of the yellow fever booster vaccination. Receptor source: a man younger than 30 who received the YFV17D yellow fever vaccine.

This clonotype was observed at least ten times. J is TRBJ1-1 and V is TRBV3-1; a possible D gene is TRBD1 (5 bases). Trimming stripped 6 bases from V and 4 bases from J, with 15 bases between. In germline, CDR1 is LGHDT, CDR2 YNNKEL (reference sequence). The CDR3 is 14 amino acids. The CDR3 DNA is TGTGCCAGCAGATTTTCCTTGAGGGGCACTGAAGCTTTCTTT. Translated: CASRFSLRGTEAFF.

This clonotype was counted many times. The CDR3 DNA is TGTGCCAGCAGTCGCCCCGACAGGGAATACGAGCAGTACGTC. It codes for CASSRPDREYEQYV. The chain links TRBV28 to TRBJ2-7, with 7 bases that match TRBD1. The V gene's germline CDR1 is MDHEN and CDR2 SYDVKM. This CDR3 has 14 amino acids. Unmatched junction bases numbered 8, after V lost 5 bases and J lost 4 bases.

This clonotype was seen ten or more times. The CDR3 DNA follows: TGTGCCAGCAGTAAAGCGGGACAGGGACGTCAATATACGCAGTATTTT. This gives the protein CASSKAGQGRQYTQYF. V usage is TRBV27 and J usage is TRBJ2-3, with 9 nucleotides matching TRBD1. This CDR3 is 16 amino acids long. Per the germline V gene, CDR1 is MNHEY and CDR2 is SMNVEV (reference sequence). J gave up 7 bases and V 5 bases, and 13 bases lay outside the gene matches.

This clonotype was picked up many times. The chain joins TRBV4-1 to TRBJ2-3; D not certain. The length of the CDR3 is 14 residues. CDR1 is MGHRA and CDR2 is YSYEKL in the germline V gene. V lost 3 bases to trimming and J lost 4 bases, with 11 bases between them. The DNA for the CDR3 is TGCGCCAGCAGCCAGGGCACCGGCCCAGATACGCAGTATTTT. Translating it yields CASSQGTGPDTQYF.

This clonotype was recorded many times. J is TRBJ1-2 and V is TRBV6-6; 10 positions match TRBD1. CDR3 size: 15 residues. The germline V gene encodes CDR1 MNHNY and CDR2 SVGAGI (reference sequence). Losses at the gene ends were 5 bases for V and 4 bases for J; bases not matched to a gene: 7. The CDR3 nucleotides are TGTGCCAGCAGTACCGGGACAGGGGAGGGCTATGGCTACACCTTC. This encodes CASSTGTGEGYGYTF.

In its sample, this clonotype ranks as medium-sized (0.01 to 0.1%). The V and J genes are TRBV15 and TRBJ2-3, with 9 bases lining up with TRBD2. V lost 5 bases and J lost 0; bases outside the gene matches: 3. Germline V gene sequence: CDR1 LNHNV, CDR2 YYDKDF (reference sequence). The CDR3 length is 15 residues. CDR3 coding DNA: TGTGCCACCAGCGGAGGACTAGCGAGCACAGATACGCAGTATTTT. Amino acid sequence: CATSGGLASTDTQYF.

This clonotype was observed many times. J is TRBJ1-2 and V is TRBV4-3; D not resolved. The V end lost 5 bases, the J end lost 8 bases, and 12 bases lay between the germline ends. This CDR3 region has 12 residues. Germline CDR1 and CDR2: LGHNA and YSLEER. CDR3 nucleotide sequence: TGCGCCAGCAGCGCCCCGGGAAGGGGCTACACCTTC. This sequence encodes CASSAPGRGYTF.

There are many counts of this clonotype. CDR3 nucleotides: TGTGCCAGCAGCACCGGGGGGGCGGCTGATACGCAGTATTTT. This sequence encodes CASSTGGAADTQYF. The V gene is TRBV7-2, the J gene TRBJ2-3, with TRBD2 matching over 8 bases. This CDR3 region has 14 residues. With V trimmed by 5 bases and J by 6 bases, 7 bases remained unmatched. CDR1 and CDR2 (germline): SGHTA, FQGNSA. The full variable domain, with the rest looked up from reference TRBV7-2 and TRBJ2-3, is GAGVSQSPSNKVTEKGKDVELRCDPISGHTALYWYRQSLGQGLEFLIYFQGNSAPDKSGLPSDRFSAERTGGSVSTLTIQRTQQEDSAVYLCASSTGGAADTQYFGPGTRLTVL.

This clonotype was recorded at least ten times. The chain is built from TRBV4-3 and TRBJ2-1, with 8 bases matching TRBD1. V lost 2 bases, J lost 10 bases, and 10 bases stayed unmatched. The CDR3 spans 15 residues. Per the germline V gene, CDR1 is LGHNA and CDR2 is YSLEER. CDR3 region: CASSQLQQGVREQFF. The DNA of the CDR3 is TGCGCCAGCAGCCAATTACAACAGGGGGTACGAGAGCAGTTCTTC.

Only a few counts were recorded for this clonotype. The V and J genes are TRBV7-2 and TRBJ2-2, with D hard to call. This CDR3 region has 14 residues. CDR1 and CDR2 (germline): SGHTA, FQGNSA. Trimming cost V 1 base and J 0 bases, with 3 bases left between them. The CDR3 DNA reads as TGTGCCAGCAGCTTAGACCCGAACACCGGGGAGCTGTTTTTT. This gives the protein CASSLDPNTGELFF.

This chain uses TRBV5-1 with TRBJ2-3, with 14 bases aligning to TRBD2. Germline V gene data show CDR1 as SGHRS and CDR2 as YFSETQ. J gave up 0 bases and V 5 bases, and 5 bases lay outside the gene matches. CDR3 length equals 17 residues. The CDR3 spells CASRGLAGDLSTDTQYF. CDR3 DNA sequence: TGCGCCAGCAGGGGACTAGCGGGGGACCTAAGCACAGATACGCAGTATTTT.

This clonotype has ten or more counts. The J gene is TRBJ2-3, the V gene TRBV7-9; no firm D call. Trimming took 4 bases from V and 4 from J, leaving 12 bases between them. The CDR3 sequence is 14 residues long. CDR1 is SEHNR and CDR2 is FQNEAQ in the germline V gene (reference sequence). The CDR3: CASSWAGSADTQYF. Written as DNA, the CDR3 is TGTGCCAGCAGCTGGGCAGGTTCCGCAGATACGCAGTATTTT.

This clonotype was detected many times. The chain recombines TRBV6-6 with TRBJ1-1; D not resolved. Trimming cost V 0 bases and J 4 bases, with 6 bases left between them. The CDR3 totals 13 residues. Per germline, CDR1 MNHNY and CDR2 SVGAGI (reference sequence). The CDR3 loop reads CASSYSWATEAFF. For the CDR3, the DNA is TGTGCCAGCAGTTACTCGTGGGCCACTGAAGCTTTCTTT.

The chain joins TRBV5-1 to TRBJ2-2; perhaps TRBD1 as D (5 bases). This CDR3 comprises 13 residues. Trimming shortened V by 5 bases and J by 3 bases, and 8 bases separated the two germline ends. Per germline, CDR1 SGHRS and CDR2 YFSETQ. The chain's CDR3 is CASSDRYTGELFF. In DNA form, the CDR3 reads TGCGCCAGCAGTGACAGATACACCGGGGAGCTGTTTTTT.

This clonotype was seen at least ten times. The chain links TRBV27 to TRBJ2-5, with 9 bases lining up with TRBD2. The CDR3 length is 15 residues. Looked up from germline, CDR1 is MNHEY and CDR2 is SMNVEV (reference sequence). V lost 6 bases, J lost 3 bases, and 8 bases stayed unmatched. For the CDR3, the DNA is TGTGCCAGCAGATCATGGGTAGCGGGGGAAGAGACCCAGTACTTC. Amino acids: CASRSWVAGEETQYF.

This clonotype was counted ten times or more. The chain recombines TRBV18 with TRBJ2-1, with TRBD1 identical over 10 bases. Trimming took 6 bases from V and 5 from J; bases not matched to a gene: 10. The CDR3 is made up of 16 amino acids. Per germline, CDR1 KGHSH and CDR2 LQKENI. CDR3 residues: CASSPGTGTGDNEQFF. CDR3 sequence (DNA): TGTGCCAGCTCTCCTGGTACCGGGACAGGGGACAATGAGCAGTTCTTC.

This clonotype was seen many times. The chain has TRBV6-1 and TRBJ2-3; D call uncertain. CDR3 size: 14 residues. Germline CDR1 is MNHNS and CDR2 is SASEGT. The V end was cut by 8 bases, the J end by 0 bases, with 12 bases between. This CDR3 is CASLLRPSTDTQYF. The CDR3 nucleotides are TGTGCCAGCCTTTTAAGACCTAGCACAGATACGCAGTATTTT.

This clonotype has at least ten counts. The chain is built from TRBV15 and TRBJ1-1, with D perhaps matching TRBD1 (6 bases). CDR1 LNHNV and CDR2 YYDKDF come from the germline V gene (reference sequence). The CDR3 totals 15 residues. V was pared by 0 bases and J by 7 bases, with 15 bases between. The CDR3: CATSRDSGGGREAFF. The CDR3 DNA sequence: TGTGCCACCAGCAGAGATTCTGGGGGCGGTCGTGAAGCTTTCTTT. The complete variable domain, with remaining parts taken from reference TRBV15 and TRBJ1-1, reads DAMVIQNPRYQVTQFGKPVTLSCSQTLNHNVMYWYQQKSSQAPKLLFHYYDKDFNNEADTPDNFQSRRPNTSFCFLDIRSPGLGDTAMYLCATSRDSGGGREAFFGQGTRLTVV.

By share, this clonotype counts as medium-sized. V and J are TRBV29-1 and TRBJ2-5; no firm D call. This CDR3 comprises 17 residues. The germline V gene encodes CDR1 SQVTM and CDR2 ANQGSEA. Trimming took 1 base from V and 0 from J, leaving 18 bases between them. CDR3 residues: CSVEGVEWKPDQETQYF. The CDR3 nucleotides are TGCAGCGTTGAAGGAGTTGAATGGAAACCTGACCAAGAGACCCAGTACTTC.

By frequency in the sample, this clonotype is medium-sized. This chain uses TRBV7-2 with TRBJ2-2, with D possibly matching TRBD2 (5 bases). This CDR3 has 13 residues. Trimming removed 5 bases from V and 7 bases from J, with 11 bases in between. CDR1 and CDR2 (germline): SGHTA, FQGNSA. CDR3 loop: CASSNIRGGELFF. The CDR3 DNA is TGTGCCAGCAGCAATATACGGGGCGGGGAGCTGTTTTTT.

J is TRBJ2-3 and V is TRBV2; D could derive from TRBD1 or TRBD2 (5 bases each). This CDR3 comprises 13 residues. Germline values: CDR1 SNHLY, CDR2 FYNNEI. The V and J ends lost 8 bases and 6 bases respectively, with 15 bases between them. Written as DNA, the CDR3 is TGTGCCAGCTGCAACAATTGGGGGGATACGCAGTATTTT. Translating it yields CASCNNWGDTQYF.

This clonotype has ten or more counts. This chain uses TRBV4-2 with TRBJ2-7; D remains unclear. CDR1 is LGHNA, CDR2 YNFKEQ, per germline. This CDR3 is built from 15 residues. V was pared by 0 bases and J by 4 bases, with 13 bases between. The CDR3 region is CASSQDGNGPYEQYV. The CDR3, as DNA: TGTGCCAGCAGCCAAGATGGGAACGGGCCATACGAGCAGTACGTC.

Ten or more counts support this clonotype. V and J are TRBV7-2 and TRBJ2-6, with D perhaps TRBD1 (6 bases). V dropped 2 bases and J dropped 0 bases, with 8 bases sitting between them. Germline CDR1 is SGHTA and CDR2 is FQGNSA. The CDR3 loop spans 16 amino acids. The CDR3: CASSLQGPSGANVLTF. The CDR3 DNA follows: TGTGCCAGCAGCTTACAGGGGCCCTCTGGGGCCAACGTCCTGACTTTC.

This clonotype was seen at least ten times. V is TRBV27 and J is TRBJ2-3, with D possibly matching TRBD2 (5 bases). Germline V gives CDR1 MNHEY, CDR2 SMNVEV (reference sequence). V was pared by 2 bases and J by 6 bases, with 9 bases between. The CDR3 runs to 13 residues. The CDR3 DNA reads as TGTGCCAGCAGTTTAGGAGGTGAGGATACGCAGTATTTT. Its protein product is CASSLGGEDTQYF.

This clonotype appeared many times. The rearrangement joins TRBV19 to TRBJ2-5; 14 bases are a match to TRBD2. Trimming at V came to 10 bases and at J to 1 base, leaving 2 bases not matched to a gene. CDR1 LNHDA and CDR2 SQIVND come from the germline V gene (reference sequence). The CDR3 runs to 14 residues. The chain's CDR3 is CATGLAGGQETQYF. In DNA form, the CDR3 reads TGTGCCACCGGACTAGCGGGGGGCCAAGAGACCCAGTACTTC.

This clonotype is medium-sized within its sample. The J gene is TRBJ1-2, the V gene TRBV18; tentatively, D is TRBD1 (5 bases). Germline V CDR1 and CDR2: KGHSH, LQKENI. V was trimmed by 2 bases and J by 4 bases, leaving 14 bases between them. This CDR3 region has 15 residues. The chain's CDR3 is CASSPSGSLAYGYTF. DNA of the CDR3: TGTGCCAGCTCACCATCAGGGAGTCTAGCCTATGGCTACACCTTC.

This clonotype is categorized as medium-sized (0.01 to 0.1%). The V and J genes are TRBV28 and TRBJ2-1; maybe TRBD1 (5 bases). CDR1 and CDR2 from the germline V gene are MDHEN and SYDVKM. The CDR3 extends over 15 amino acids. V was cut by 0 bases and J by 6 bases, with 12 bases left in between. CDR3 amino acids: CASSLWGQGVNEQFF. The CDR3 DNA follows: TGTGCCAGCAGTTTATGGGGCCAGGGTGTCAATGAGCAGTTCTTC.

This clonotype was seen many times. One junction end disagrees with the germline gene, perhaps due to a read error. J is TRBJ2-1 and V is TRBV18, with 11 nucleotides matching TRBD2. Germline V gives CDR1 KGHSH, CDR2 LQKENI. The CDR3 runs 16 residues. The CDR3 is CASSPPSGGYYNEQFF. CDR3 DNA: TGTGCCAGCTCGCCACCTAGCGGGGGGTACTACAATGAGCAGTTCTTC.

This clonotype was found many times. CDR3 DNA: TGTGCCACCAGTGAACCGACAGGGATAAGCAATCAGCCCCAGCATTTT. Its protein product is CATSEPTGISNQPQHF. The J gene is TRBJ1-5, the V gene TRBV24-1, with 7 bases matching TRBD1. Germline V gene lookup returns CDR1 KGHDR and CDR2 SFDVKD. The trim removed 4 bases at V and 1 base at J, leaving 6 bases unmatched. The CDR3 sequence is 16 residues long.

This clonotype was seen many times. CDR3 DNA sequence: TGTGCCAGCAGGATGACAGTAGATTCACCCCTCCACTTT. This gives the protein CASRMTVDSPLHF. The chain uses TRBV6-5 and TRBJ1-6; maybe TRBD1 (5 bases). The CDR3 spans 13 residues. The V gene's germline CDR1 is MNHEY and CDR2 SVGAGI. V gave up 6 bases and J gave up 8 bases, with 11 bases separating them.